This TCR beta chain was captured in a study of blood T cell repertoires in COVID-19 (dated by TCRdb to 2019 to 2021). At the level of the whole study: Samples covering the acute and convalescent phases of COVID-19 were provided by collaborators in the United States, Italy and Spain. Nearly every sample came with metadata listing a de-identified subject ID, COVID-19 status, age in years and sex. The repertoires were released in a freely available public database meant as a resource for research on the immune response to SARS-CoV-2. The dataset comprised deeply sampled blood TCRbeta repertoires from subjects exposed to, actively infected with, or recovered from COVID-19. The material from the prospective study consisted of cDNA or gDNA derived from T cells, B-cell-depleted T cells, or PBMCs. Where available, HLA class I and class II types were taken from metadata supplied by the sample provider and were not determined by assay-based typing. Samples came from the ongoing ImmuneRACE study (first 160 participants) plus 1,254 subjects from 6 global collaborators.

In the case of this clone: The target of this receptor is not known. Per-nucleotide qualities are absent, and no much larger clonotype sits a single base away.

Trimming leaves V shorter by 3 bases and J shorter by 1 base, with the junction holding 5 bases beyond the gene matches. The CDR3 sequence holds 16 residues, the cysteine and phenylalanine included. Only CDR3 DNA remains: 48 bases, in frame from the first base. CDR1 SGHRS and CDR2 YFSETQ were looked up in the germline V gene. Each collaborating institution followed its own protocols to collect whole blood in K2EDTA tubes. For TCRbeta analysis, collaborators shipped samples as frozen whole blood, isolated PBMCs, or DNA extracted from either of those sample types. What the research found in general, with its limitations: The quantity of clinical and demographic metadata differed by source and by participant and was supplied without curation.

TCRbeta CDR3 regions were amplified from genomic DNA by means of the immunoSEQ Assay, a bias-controlled multiplex PCR. Regarding the original processing steps: The number of nucleated cells in each sample was estimated by amplification of reference gene primers within the assay. Sequence reads were collapsed and filtered to measure the absolute abundance of every unique TCRbeta CDR3 rearrangement. For each sample, productive Simpson clonality was calculated as the square root of Simpson's diversity index over productive rearrangements. The clones in this table, taken by TCRdb from immuneACCESS, are in-frame only. Not every clone is retained; where verified, under half of the shortfall comes from an unresolved V gene, and the cause of the rest is unknown. V and J calls and clone size are as listed in that table; D and trimming were resolved from the DNA. The sample includes under 75,000 clones, with approximately 88% observed a single time. The ten most abundant clones make up roughly 2.3% of the sample.

The TCR was taken from a human donor in a cohort sampled during active COVID-19. The sequencing sample was made of peripheral blood. Rearrangement joined TRBV5-1 to TRBJ1-1; 11 central bases correspond to TRBD1. The DNA reads as follows: TGCGCCAGCAGCTGGACAGGGGGCGGCGGGAACACTGAAGCTTTCTTT. Its translation is CASSWTGGGGNTEAFF.